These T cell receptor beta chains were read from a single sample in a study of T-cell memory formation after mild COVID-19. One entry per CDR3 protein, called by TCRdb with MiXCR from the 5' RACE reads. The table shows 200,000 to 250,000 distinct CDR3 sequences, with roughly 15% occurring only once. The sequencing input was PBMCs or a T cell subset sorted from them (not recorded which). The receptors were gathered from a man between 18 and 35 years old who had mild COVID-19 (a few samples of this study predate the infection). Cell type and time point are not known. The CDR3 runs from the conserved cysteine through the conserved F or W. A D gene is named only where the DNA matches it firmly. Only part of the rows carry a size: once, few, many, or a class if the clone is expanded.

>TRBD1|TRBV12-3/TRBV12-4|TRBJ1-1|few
CASGRDSLIEAFF
TGTGCCAGCGGACGGGACAGCCTCATTGAAGCTTTCTTT
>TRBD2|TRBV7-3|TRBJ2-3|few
CASSPLAGGPYTQYF
TGTGCCAGCAGCCCACTAGCGGGGGGGCCGTATACGCAGTATTTT
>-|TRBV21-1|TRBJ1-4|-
CASSKAPGIRNEKLFF
TGTGCCAGCAGCAAAGCTCCCGGCATACGTAATGAAAAACTGTTTTTT
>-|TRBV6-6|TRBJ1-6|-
CASSYPYEASPLHF
TGTGCCAGCAGTTACCCTTATGAAGCCTCACCCCTCCACTTT
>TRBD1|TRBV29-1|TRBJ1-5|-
CSVYTQTGLNQPQHF
TGCAGCGTATACACCCAGACAGGGCTCAATCAGCCCCAGCATTTT
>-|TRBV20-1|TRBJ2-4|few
CSANPVEAKNIQYF
TGCAGTGCTAACCCCGTAGAAGCCAAAAACATTCAGTACTTC
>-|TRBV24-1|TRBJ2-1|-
CATSDPSGGQFF
TGTGCCACCAGTGATCCATCCGGGGGGCAGTTCTTC
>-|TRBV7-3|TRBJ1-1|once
CASNRLTNTEAFF
TGTGCCAGCAACCGACTCACGAACACTGAAGCTTTCTTT
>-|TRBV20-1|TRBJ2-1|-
CSARGAGYNEQFF
TGCAGTGCTAGAGGTGCAGGGTACAATGAGCAGTTCTTC
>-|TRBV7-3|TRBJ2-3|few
CASSSAPGTDTQYF
TGTGCCAGCAGCTCCGCCCCGGGGACGGATACGCAGTATTTT
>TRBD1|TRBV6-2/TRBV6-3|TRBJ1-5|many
CASSWTGLQPQHF
TGTGCCAGCAGTTGGACAGGGCTTCAGCCCCAGCATTTT
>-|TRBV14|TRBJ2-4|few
CASSQWRVKAKNIQYF
TGTGCCAGCAGCCAGTGGAGGGTAAAAGCCAAAAACATTCAGTACTTC
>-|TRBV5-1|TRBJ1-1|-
CASSSTGLGTEAFF
TGCGCCAGCAGTTCCACAGGGCTGGGCACTGAAGCTTTCTTT
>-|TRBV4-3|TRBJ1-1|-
CASSLPGSTEAFF
TGCGCCAGCAGCCTTCCAGGGTCCACTGAAGCTTTCTTT
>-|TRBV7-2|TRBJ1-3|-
CASSLFGPGAIYF
TGTGCCAGCAGCCTCTTCGGGCCCGGAGCCATATATTTT
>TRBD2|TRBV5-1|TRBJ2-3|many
CASSLAGTSYTDTQYF
TGCGCCAGCAGCTTGGCGGGGACTAGCTACACAGATACGCAGTATTTT
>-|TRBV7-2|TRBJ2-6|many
CASSPGPNSGANVLTF
TGTGCCAGCAGCCCGGGACCTAACTCTGGGGCCAACGTCCTGACTTTC
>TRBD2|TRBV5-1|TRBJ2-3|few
CASSILTSGGTGDTQYF
TGCGCCAGCAGCATACTGACTAGCGGGGGGACAGGAGATACGCAGTATTTT
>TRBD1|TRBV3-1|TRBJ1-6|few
CASSQDYRGRSPLHF
TGTGCCAGCAGCCAAGACTACAGGGGCCGTTCACCCCTCCACTTT
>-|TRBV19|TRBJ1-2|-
CASSNQGYGYTF
TGTGCCAGTAGTAACCAGGGGTATGGCTACACCTTC
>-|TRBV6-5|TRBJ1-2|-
CASRSGVFYGYTF
TGTGCCAGCAGATCAGGGGTCTTCTATGGCTACACCTTC
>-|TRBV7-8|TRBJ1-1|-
CASSLARTANTEAFF
TGTGCCAGCAGCTTAGCGCGGACGGCGAACACTGAAGCTTTCTTT
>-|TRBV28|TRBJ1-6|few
CASSQSGPGTLHF
TGTGCCAGCAGCCAGAGTGGGCCCGGGACCCTCCACTTT
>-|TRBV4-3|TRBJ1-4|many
CASSQDGGEKLFF
TGCGCCAGCAGCCAAGATGGGGGAGAAAAACTGTTTTTT
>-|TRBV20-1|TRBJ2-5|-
CSAWGSSETQYF
TGCAGTGCTTGGGGCAGTTCAGAGACCCAGTACTTC
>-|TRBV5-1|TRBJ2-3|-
CASSPQEDTQYF
TGCGCCAGCAGCCCTCAGGAGGATACGCAGTATTTT
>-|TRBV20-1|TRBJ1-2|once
CSARDPAKANYGYTF
TGCAGTGCTAGAGATCCCGCCAAGGCTAACTATGGCTACACCTTC
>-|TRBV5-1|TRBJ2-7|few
CASSSPSSRPYEQYF
TGCGCCAGCAGCTCCCCTTCCTCCCGGCCCTACGAGCAGTACTTC
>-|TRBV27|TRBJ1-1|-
CASSALGGLGNTEAFF
TGTGCCAGCAGTGCCCTCGGGGGGCTGGGGAACACTGAAGCTTTCTTT
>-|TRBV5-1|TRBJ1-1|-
CASSLAKPNTEAFF
TGCGCCAGCAGCTTGGCCAAGCCGAACACTGAAGCTTTCTTT
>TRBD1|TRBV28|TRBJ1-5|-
CASEGVGRGRDQPQHF
TGTGCCAGCGAGGGCGTGGGCAGGGGGCGAGATCAGCCCCAGCATTTT
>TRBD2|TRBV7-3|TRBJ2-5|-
CASSRTSGAQETQYF
TGTGCCAGCAGCCGAACTAGCGGTGCTCAAGAGACCCAGTACTTC
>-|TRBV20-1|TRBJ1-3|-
CSASYRGNTIYF
TGCAGTGCTAGCTACAGGGGAAACACCATATATTTT
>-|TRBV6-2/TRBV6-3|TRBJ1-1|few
CASPPGSMNTEAFF
TGTGCCAGCCCCCCTGGATCCATGAACACTGAAGCTTTCTTT
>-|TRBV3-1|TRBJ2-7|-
CASGLDGPYEQYF
TGTGCCAGCGGCCTGGACGGTCCATACGAGCAGTACTTC
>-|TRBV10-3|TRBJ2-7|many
CAISPQGYEQYF
TGTGCCATCAGCCCACAGGGCTACGAGCAGTACTTC
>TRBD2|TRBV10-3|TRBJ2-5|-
CAISESSTSGQETQYF
TGTGCCATCAGTGAGTCGTCGACTAGCGGGCAAGAGACCCAGTACTTC
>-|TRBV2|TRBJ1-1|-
CASSFPRGPTEAFF
TGTGCCAGCAGTTTCCCCCGGGGACCCACTGAAGCTTTCTTT
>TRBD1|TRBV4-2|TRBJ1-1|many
CASSPGDRGWANTEAFF
TGTGCCAGCAGCCCGGGGGACAGGGGATGGGCGAACACTGAAGCTTTCTTT
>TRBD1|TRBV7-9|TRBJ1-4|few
CASSRYRGIGGLTNEKLFF
TGTGCCAGCAGCAGATACAGGGGGATAGGCGGGTTAACTAATGAAAAACTGTTTTTT
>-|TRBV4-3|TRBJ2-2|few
CASSQDSYTGELFF
TGCGCCAGCAGCCAAGACTCTTACACCGGGGAGCTGTTTTTT
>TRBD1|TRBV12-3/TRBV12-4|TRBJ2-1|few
CASSFGTGVRGEQFF
TGTGCCAGCAGTTTCGGGACAGGGGTCAGAGGGGAGCAGTTCTTC
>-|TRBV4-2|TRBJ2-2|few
CASSQATTGELFF
TGTGCCAGCAGCCAAGCCACCACCGGGGAGCTGTTTTTT
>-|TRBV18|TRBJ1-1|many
CASSPWGALNTEAFF
TGTGCCAGCTCACCCTGGGGGGCGTTGAACACTGAAGCTTTCTTT
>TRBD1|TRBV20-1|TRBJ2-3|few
CSASPPPGQGPDTQYF
TGCAGTGCTAGTCCCCCTCCGGGACAGGGTCCAGATACGCAGTATTTT
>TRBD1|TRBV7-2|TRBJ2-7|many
CASSLVVSTGKGEQYF
TGTGCCAGCAGCTTAGTTGTCTCGACAGGGAAGGGCGAGCAGTACTTC
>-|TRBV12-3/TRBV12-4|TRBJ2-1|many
CATLDMNHNEQFF
TGTGCCACGTTAGATATGAACCACAATGAGCAGTTCTTC